This entry features one T cell receptor beta chain sequence. In each case, RNA was isolated and then reverse transcribed into cDNA as the sequencing template. TCRdb's copy holds only in-frame clones and misses some; the assay was immunoSEQ multiplex PCR. The sample carries under 200,000 clones, around 59% recorded once. The sample's treatment: oral pan-JAK inhibitor, 5-10 mg twice daily. This specimen comes from a study of CD8+ T cells in alopecia areata. Trimming removed 2 bases from V and 4 bases from J, with 11 bases in between. Looked up from germline, CDR1 is MNHNY and CDR2 is SVGAGI (reference sequence). This CDR3 is built from 14 residues.

The sequencing here drew on CD4+ T cells sorted from blood, taken at week 24, from a patient treated with tofacitinib. The chain joins TRBV6-6 to TRBJ2-5, with D perhaps TRBD2 (5 bases). The TCR was taken from a human donor with alopecia areata. DNA of the CDR3: TGTGCCAGCAGTTACGCCGGACTTTCAGAGACCCAGTACTTC. Its translation is CASSYAGLSETQYF.